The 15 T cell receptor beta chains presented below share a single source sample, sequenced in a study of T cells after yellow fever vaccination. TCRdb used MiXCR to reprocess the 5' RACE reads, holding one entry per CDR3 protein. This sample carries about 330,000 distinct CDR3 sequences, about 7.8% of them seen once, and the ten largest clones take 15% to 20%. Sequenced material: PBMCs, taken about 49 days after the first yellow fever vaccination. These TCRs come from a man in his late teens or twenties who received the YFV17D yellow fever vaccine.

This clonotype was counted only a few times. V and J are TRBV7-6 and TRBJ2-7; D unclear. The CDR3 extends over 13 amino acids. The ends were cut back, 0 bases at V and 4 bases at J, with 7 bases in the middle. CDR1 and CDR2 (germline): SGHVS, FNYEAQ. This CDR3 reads CASSLAEAYEQYV. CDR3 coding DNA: TGTGCCAGCAGCTTAGCGGAAGCTTACGAGCAGTACGTC.

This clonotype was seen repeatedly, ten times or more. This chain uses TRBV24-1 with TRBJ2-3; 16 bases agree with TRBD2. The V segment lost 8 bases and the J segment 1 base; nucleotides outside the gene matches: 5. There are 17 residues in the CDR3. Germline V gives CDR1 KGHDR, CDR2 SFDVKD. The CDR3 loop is CATTGTSGGAGTDTQYF. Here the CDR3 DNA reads TGTGCCACCACAGGGACTAGCGGGGGGGCTGGCACAGATACGCAGTATTTT.

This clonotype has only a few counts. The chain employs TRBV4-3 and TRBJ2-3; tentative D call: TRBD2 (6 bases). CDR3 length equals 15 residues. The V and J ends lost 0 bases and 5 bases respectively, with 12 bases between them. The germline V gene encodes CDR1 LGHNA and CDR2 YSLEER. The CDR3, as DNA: TGCGCCAGCAGCCAAGAACTTCTCGGGGGAGATACGCAGTATTTT. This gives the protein CASSQELLGGDTQYF.

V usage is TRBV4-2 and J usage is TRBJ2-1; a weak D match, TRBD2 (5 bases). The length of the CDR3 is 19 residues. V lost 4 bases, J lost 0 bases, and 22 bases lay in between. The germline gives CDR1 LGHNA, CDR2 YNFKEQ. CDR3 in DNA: TGTGCCAGCAGCCGCTCTCACGGGGTGGAACGCAGCTCCTACAATGAGCAGTTCTTC. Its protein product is CASSRSHGVERSSYNEQFF.

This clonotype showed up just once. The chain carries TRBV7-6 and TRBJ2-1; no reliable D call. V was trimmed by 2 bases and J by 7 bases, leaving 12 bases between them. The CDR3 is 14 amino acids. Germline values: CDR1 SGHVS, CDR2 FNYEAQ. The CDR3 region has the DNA TGTGCCAGCAGCTTAACCTCTGCCGGGAATGAGCAGTTCTTC. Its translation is CASSLTSAGNEQFF.

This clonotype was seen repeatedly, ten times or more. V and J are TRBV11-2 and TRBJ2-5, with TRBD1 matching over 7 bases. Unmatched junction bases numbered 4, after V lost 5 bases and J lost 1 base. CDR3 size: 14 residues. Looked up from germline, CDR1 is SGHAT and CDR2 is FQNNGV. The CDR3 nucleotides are TGTGCCAGCAGCCCAGGGGGTACCCAAGAGACCCAGTACTTC. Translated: CASSPGGTQETQYF.

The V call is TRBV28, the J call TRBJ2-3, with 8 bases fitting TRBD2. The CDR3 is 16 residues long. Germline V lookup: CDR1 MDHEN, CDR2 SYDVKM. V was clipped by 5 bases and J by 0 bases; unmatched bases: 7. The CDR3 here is CASSVRLATSTDTQYF. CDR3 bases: TGTGCCAGCAGTGTTAGACTAGCGACTAGCACAGATACGCAGTATTTT.

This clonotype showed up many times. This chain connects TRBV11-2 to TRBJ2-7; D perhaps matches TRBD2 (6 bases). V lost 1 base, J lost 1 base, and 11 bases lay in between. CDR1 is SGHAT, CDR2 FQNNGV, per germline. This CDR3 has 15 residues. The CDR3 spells CASSLVAGHSYEQYF. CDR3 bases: TGTGCCAGCAGCTTAGTTGCGGGGCATTCCTACGAGCAGTACTTC.

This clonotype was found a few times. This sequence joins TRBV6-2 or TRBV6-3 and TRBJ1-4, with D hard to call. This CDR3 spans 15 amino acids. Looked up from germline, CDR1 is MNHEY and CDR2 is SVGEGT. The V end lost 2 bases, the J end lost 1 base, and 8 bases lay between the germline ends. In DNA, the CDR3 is TGTGCCAGCAGTTACGATGGGAGAACTAATGAAAAACTGTTTTTT. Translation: CASSYDGRTNEKLFF.

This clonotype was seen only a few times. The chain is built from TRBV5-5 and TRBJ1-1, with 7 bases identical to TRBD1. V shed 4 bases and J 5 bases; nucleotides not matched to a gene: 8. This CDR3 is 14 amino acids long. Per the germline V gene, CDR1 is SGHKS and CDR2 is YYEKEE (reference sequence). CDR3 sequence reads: CASSPRQGQTEAFF. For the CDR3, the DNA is TGTGCCAGCAGCCCGCGACAGGGACAGACTGAAGCTTTCTTT.

CDR3 nucleotides: TGTGCCAGCGGCGATAAGGGGCGCACAGATACGCAGTATTTT. Translating it yields CASGDKGRTDTQYF. The chain joins TRBV4-2 to TRBJ2-3; possibly TRBD1 for D (5 bases). Trimming left V 8 bases short and J 1 base short, with 13 bases between. From germline, CDR1 is LGHNA and CDR2 YNFKEQ. This CDR3 is built from 14 residues.

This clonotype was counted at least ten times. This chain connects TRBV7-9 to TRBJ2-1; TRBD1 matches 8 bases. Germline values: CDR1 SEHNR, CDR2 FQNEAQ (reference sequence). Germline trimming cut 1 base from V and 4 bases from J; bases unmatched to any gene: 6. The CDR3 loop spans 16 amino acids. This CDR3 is CASSLVMTGDYNEQFF. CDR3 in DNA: TGTGCCAGCAGCTTAGTTATGACAGGGGATTACAATGAGCAGTTCTTC.

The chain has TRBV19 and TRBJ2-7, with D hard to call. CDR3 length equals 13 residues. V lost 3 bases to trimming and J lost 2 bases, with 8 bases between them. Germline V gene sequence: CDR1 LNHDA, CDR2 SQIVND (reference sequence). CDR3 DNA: TGTGCCAGTAGTATTGGCGCTACCTACGAGCAGTACTTC. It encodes CASSIGATYEQYF.

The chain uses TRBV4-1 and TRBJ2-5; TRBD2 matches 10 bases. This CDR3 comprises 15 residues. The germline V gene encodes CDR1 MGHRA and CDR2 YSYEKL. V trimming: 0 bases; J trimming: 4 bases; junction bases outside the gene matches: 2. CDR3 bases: TGCGCCAGCAGCCAAGATCTAGCGGGGGTAGAGACCCAGTACTTC. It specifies CASSQDLAGVETQYF.

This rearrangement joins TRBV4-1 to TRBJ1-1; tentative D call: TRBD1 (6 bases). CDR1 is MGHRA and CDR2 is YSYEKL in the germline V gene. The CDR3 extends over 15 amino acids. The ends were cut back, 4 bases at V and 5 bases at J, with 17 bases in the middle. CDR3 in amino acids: CASSPIRGLGTEAFF. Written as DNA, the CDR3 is TGCGCCAGCAGCCCCATCAGGGGCCTTGGGACTGAAGCTTTCTTT.